The entry below describes one TCR beta chain. Its antigen is as yet unknown. These data belong to a study of cytomegalovirus exposure and HLA in healthy donors. V lost 5 bases to trimming and J lost 8 bases, with 22 bases between them. The CDR3 length is 16 residues. CDR1 is MGHRA and CDR2 is YSYEKL in the germline V gene. Repertoires were generated with immunoSEQ multiplex PCR, while TCRdb's copy carries only in-frame clones and drops some. The top ten hold approximately 8.7% of the sample, which has 120,000 to 150,000 clones, around nine tenths seen once. General study findings and limits: Most sequenced TCRs were rare (though some public TCRs occurred in many donors).

Sequencing was carried out using PBMCs. The chain joins TRBV4-1 to TRBJ2-1; tentative D call: TRBD2 (6 bases). This receptor was identified in a man in his late teens or twenties in good health and CMV-seropositive. This CDR3 reads CASSFLKRVGGYEQFF. CDR3 sequence (DNA): TGCGCCAGCAGCTTTTTGAAGCGGGTTGGAGGCTATGAGCAGTTCTTC.